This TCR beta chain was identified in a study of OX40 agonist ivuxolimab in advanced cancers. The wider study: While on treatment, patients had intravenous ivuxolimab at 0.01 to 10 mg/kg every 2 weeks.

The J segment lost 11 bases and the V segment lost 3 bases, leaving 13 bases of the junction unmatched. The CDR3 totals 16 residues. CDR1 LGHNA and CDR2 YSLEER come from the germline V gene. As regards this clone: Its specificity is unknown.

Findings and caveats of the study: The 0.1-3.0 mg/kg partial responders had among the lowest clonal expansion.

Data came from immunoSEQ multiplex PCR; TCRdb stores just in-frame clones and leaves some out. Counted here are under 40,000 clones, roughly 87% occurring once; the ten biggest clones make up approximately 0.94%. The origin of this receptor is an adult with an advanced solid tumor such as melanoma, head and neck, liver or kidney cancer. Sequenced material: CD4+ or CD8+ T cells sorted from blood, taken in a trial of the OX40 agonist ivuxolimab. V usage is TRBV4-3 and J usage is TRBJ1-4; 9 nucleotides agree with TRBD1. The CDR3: CASSQGQGGGNGKLFF. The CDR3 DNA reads TGCGCCAGCAGCCAGGGACAGGGAGGGGGTAACGGGAAACTGTTTTTT.